Below are 20 T cell receptor beta chains sequenced from a single sample in a study of control samples from healthy donors and cancer patients. The repertoire was sequenced with immunoSEQ multiplex PCR; TCRdb's copy has only in-frame clones and lacks some. The table has about 89,000 clones, more than 75% seen once. The sequencing sample was made of blood. All receptors derive from a man in his thirties or forties in good health.

The V and J genes are TRBV11-2 and TRBJ2-1; D is undetermined. The V end was cut by 1 base, the J end by 8 bases, with 6 bases between. The CDR3 length is 12 residues. The germline CDR1 and CDR2 sequences are SGHAT and FQNNGV. In DNA form, the CDR3 reads TGTGCCAGCAGCTTAGGATCCCATGAGCAGTTCTTC. Translated: CASSLGSHEQFF. Full variable domain (rest looked up from reference TRBV11-2 and TRBJ2-1): EAGVAQSPRYKIIEKRQSVAFWCNPISGHATLYWYQQILGQGPKLLIQFQNNGVVDDSQLPKDRFSAERLKGVDSTLKIQPAKLEDSAVYLCASSLGSHEQFFGPGTRLTVL.

V and J are TRBV6-5 and TRBJ1-2; 7 bases agree with TRBD1. Germline CDR1 MNHEY, CDR2 SVGAGI. The CDR3 is 14 residues long. Trimming took 4 bases from V and 4 from J; bases not matched to a gene: 6. The CDR3 here is CASSWDSSPYGYTF. The CDR3 nucleotides are TGTGCCAGCAGTTGGGACAGCTCTCCCTATGGCTACACCTTC.

The chain joins TRBV19 to TRBJ2-1, with D hard to call. The CDR3 runs to 11 residues. Germline assignment: CDR1 LNHDA and CDR2 SQIVND (reference sequence). Trimming pared 5 bases from V and 4 bases from J, leaving 3 bases between. The CDR3 DNA follows: TGTGCCAGTAGTGTTTACAATGAGCAGTTCTTC. Amino acid sequence: CASSVYNEQFF.

The chain combines TRBV18 with TRBJ2-5; no reliable D call. The CDR3 loop spans 11 amino acids. CDR1 is KGHSH, CDR2 LQKENI, per germline. V lost 3 bases to trimming and J lost 1 base, with 0 bases between them. The chain's CDR3 is CASSPQETQYF. CDR3 sequence (DNA): TGTGCCAGCTCACCCCAAGAGACCCAGTACTTC.

This chain connects TRBV3-1 (or the pseudogene TRBV3-2) to TRBJ1-2; TRBD1 is a possible D gene (6 bases). Trimming removed 4 bases from V and 1 base from J, with 10 bases in between. The V gene's germline CDR1 is LGHDT and CDR2 YNNKEL (reference sequence). The CDR3 loop spans 14 amino acids. In DNA form, the CDR3 reads TGTGCCAGCAGCCGCGACAGGATTAACTATGGCTACACCTTC. It specifies CASSRDRINYGYTF.

The chain has TRBV30 and TRBJ2-3; D perhaps matches TRBD1 (6 bases). The length of the CDR3 is 14 residues. The germline V gene has CDR1 GTSNPN and CDR2 SVGIG (reference sequence). V was pared by 1 base and J by 4 bases, with 12 bases between. CDR3 DNA: TGTGCCTGGAGTGCAGGGGTTAATGCAGATACGCAGTATTTT. It translates to CAWSAGVNADTQYF.

The sample holds one count of this clone. Relative to the germline gene, one junction end is altered; a read error may explain this. At the DNA level, this CDR3 is encoded by other sequences in the same sample as well. The gene calls are TRBV9 and TRBJ1-1, with unresolved D. CDR3 size: 14 residues. Germline values: CDR1 SGDLS, CDR2 YYNGEE. CDR3 DNA sequence: TGTGCCAGTACCTCGTTAGAGGGTATCACTGAAGCCTTCTTT. Translating it yields CASTSLEGITEAFF.

The chain has TRBV9 and TRBJ1-6; a possible D gene is TRBD1 (6 bases). Germline loops: CDR1 SGDLS, CDR2 YYNGEE. This CDR3 spans 13 amino acids. V was shortened by 3 bases and J by 9 bases, with 10 bases between the two germline ends. CDR3 loop: CASSGPGASPLHF. The CDR3 DNA reads TGTGCCAGCAGCGGCCCGGGGGCTTCACCCCTCCACTTT.

The J gene is TRBJ1-1, the V gene TRBV7-8; D is unresolved. The CDR3 has 15 residues. The V gene lost 2 bases and the J gene lost 1 base, with 11 bases spanning the gap. Looked up from germline, CDR1 is SGHVS and CDR2 is FQNEAQ. The CDR3 DNA sequence: TGTGCCAGCAGCTTAATTAGTATAGGGAACACTGAAGCTTTCTTT. It encodes CASSLISIGNTEAFF.

V usage is TRBV4-1 and J usage is TRBJ2-2; unclear D gene. V shed 4 bases and J shed 0 bases, with 15 bases lying between them. This CDR3 has 17 residues. Germline V CDR1 and CDR2: MGHRA, YSYEKL. The CDR3 DNA is TGCGCCAGCAGCCCTTTCGCCGATTCCGCGAACACCGGGGAGCTGTTTTTT. The encoded protein is CASSPFADSANTGELFF.

The chain is built from TRBV6-2 or TRBV6-3 and TRBJ2-2; D gene ambiguous. CDR1 MNHEY and CDR2 SVGEGT come from the germline V gene. Trimming pared 0 bases from V and 1 base from J, leaving 3 bases between. The CDR3 has 14 residues. For the CDR3, the DNA is TGTGCCAGCAGTTACTCGCTGAACACCGGGGAGCTGTTTTTT. Its protein is CASSYSLNTGELFF.

This clone was recorded only once. The J gene is TRBJ2-1, the V gene TRBV7-8, with D unclear. This CDR3 has 13 amino acids. V was trimmed by 1 base and J by 4 bases, leaving 5 bases between them. Germline assignment: CDR1 SGHVS and CDR2 FQNEAQ. The CDR3 sequence is CASSLDSYNEQFF. The CDR3 bases are TGTGCCAGCAGCTTAGACAGTTACAATGAGCAGTTCTTC.

This sequence joins TRBV4-1 and TRBJ2-1; D perhaps matches TRBD2 (5 bases). Trimming pared 2 bases from V and 2 bases from J, leaving 7 bases between. This CDR3 has 14 residues. CDR1 and CDR2 (germline): MGHRA, YSYEKL. This CDR3 reads CASSQPGTYNEQFF. The CDR3 coding sequence is TGCGCCAGCAGCCAACCGGGGACCTACAATGAGCAGTTCTTC.

The CDR3 is CASIAAGGVQETQYF. The DNA for the CDR3 is TGTGCCAGCATAGCAGCGGGGGGGGTACAAGAGACCCAGTACTTC. The chain uses TRBV7-2 and TRBJ2-5; TRBD2 aligns across 10 bases. From germline, CDR1 is SGHTA and CDR2 FQGNSA. V shed 7 bases, J shed 2 bases, and the junction held 7 bases outside the gene matches. The CDR3 runs to 15 residues.

The CDR3 loop is CASSVAGGPSSYNEQFF. The CDR3 DNA reads TGTGCCAGCAGCGTAGCGGGGGGGCCTAGCTCCTACAATGAGCAGTTCTTC. The gene calls are TRBV9 and TRBJ2-1; TRBD2 aligns across 8 bases. The germline V gene has CDR1 SGDLS and CDR2 YYNGEE. The V gene end was trimmed by 0 bases and the J gene end by 0 bases; junction bases not matched to a gene: 5. The length of the CDR3 is 17 residues.

The CDR3 region is CASSLDPKDTQYF. CDR3 bases: TGTGCCAGCAGCTTAGATCCGAAGGATACGCAGTATTTT. The chain carries TRBV11-3 and TRBJ2-3; no clear D gene. The CDR3 has 13 amino acids. Looked up from germline, CDR1 is SGHNT and CDR2 is YENEEA. Trimming took off 0 bases at V and 6 bases at J, with 7 bases between the two ends.

This clone was counted a few times. The chain employs TRBV4-2 and TRBJ2-3; 12 bases match TRBD2. The CDR3 loop spans 14 amino acids. The trim removed 5 bases at V and 6 bases at J, leaving 3 bases unmatched. In germline, CDR1 is LGHNA, CDR2 YNFKEQ. CDR3 in amino acids: CASSFGLAGDTQYF. CDR3 sequence (DNA): TGTGCCAGCAGCTTCGGACTAGCGGGGGATACGCAGTATTTT.

This rearrangement joins TRBV4-1 to TRBJ2-5; 13 bases fit TRBD2. V lost 4 bases, J lost 5 bases, and 7 bases stayed unmatched. The germline V gene has CDR1 MGHRA and CDR2 YSYEKL. The length of the CDR3 is 16 residues. The CDR3 region is CASSPSTSGGAETQYF. As DNA, the CDR3 is TGCGCCAGCAGCCCGTCTACTAGCGGGGGGGCGGAGACCCAGTACTTC.

This rearrangement joins TRBV6-6 to TRBJ1-2, with D possibly TRBD1 on 5 matching bases. Between the trimmed V and J ends, which lost 2 bases and 8 bases, there was a span of 18 bases. The V gene's germline CDR1 is MNHNY and CDR2 SVGAGI (reference sequence). This CDR3 contains 15 residues. As DNA, the CDR3 is TGTGCCAGCAGTTACCGAGAAGCAGGGCGAGCCGGCTACACCTTC. Translating it yields CASSYREAGRAGYTF.

The chain employs TRBV5-4 and TRBJ2-7; 7 nucleotides agree with TRBD1. J gave up 1 base and V 5 bases, and 6 bases lay outside the gene matches. The CDR3 loop spans 14 amino acids. The germline CDR1 and CDR2 sequences are SGHNT and YYREEE (reference sequence). CDR3 amino acids: CASRSDRASYEQYF. CDR3 nucleotides: TGTGCCAGCAGATCCGACAGGGCATCCTACGAGCAGTACTTC.